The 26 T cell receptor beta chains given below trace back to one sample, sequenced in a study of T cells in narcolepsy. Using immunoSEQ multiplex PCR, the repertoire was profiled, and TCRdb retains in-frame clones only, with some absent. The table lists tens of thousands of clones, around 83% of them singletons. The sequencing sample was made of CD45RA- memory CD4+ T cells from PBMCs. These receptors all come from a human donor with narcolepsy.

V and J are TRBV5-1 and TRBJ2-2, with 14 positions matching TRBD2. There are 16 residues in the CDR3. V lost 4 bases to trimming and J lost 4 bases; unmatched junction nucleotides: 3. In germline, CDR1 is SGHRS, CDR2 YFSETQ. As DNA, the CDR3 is TGCGCCAGCAGCCCGGGGACTAGCGGGAGCACCGGGGAGCTGTTTTTT. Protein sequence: CASSPGTSGSTGELFF.

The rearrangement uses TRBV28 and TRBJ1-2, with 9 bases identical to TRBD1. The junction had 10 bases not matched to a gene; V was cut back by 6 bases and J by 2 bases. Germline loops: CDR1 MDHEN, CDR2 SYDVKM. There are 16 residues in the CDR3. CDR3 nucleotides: TGTGCCAGCAGAGAGCCGGCCGGGACAGGGAACTATGGCTACACCTTC. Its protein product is CASREPAGTGNYGYTF.

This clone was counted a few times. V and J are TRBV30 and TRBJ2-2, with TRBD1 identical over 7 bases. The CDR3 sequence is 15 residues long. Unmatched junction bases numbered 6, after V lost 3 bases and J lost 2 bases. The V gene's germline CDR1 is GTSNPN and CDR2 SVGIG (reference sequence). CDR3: CAWRLGGTNTGELFF. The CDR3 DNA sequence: TGTGCCTGGAGGTTAGGGGGCACTAACACCGGGGAGCTGTTTTTT. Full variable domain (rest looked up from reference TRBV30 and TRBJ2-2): SQTIHQWPATLVQPVGSPLSLECTVEGTSNPNLYWYRQAAGRGLQLLFYSVGIGQISSEVPQNLSASRPQDRQFILSSKKLLLSDSGFYLCAWRLGGTNTGELFFGEGSRLTVL.

CDR3 in amino acids: CASSLDRGTGGYTF. The CDR3 bases are TGTGCCAGCAGCTTAGACCGGGGAACAGGTGGCTACACCTTC. The chain joins TRBV7-2 to TRBJ1-2, with a weak D call TRBD1 (5 bases). The V gene's germline CDR1 is SGHTA and CDR2 FQGNSA. This CDR3 region has 14 residues. Between the trimmed V and J ends, which lost 1 base and 7 bases, there was a span of 13 bases.

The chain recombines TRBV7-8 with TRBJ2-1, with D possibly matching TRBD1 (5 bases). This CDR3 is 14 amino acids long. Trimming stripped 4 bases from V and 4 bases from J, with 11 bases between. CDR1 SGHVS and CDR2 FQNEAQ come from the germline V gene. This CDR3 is CASSSRGRYNEQFF. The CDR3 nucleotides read TGTGCCAGCAGCTCAAGGGGCAGATACAATGAGCAGTTCTTC. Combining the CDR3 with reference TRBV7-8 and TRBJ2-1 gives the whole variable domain GAGVSQSPRYKVAKRGQDVALRCDPISGHVSLFWYQQALGQGPEFLTYFQNEAQLDKSGLPSDRFFAERPEGSVSTLKIQRTQQEDSAVYLCASSSRGRYNEQFFGPGTRLTVL.

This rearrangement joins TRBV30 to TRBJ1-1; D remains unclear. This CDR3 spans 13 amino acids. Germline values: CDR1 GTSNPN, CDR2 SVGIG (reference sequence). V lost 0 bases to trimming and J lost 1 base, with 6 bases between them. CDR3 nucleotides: TGTGCCTGGAGTGTGAGTCAGAACACTGAAGCTTTCTTT. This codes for CAWSVSQNTEAFF.

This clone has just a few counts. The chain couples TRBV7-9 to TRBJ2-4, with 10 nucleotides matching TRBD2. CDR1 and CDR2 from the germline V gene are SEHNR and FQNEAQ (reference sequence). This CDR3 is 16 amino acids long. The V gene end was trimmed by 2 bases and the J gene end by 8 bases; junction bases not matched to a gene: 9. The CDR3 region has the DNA TGTGCCAGCAGCTTAAACAGCGGGGGGGCCGGTGACATTCAGTACTTC. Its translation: CASSLNSGGAGDIQYF.

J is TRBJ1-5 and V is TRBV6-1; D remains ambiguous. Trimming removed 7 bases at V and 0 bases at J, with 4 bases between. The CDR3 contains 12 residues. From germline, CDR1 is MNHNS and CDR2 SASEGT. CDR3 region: CASKYSNQPQHF. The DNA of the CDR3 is TGTGCCAGCAAGTATAGCAATCAGCCCCAGCATTTT.

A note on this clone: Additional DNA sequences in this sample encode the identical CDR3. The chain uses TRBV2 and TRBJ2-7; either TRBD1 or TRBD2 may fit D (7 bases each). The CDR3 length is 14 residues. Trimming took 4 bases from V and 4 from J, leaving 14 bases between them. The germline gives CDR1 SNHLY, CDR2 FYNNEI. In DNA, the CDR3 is TGTGCCAGCAGTGTGGCAGGGGGGGGGTACGAGCAGTACTTC. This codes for CASSVAGGGYEQYF.

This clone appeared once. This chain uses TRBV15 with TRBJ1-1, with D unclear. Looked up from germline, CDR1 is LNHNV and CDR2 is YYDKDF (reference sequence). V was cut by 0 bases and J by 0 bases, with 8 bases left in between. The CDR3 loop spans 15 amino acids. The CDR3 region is CATSRDRALNTEAFF. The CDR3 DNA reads TGTGCCACCAGCAGAGATAGGGCACTGAACACTGAAGCTTTCTTT.

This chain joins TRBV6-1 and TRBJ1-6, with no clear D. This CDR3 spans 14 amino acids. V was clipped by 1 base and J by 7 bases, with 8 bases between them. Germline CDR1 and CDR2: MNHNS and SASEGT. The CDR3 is CASSEVVVNSPLHF. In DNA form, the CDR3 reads TGTGCCAGCAGTGAAGTGGTGGTAAATTCACCCCTCCACTTT.

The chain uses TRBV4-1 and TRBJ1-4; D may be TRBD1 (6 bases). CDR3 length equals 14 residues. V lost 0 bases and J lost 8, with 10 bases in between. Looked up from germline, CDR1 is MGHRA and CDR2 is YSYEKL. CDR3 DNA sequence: TGCGCCAGCAGCCAAGACAGGGGAGGCGAAAAACTGTTTTTT. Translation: CASSQDRGGEKLFF.

This chain's CDR3 is CASSQGGAVDSYEQYF. Written as DNA, the CDR3 is TGCGCCAGCAGCCAAGGGGGAGCAGTGGACTCCTACGAGCAGTACTTC. The rearrangement uses TRBV4-3 and TRBJ2-7, with D tentatively TRBD2 (5 bases). CDR3 length equals 16 residues. V lost 1 base to trimming and J lost 0 bases, with 13 bases between them. The V gene's germline CDR1 is LGHNA and CDR2 YSLEER.

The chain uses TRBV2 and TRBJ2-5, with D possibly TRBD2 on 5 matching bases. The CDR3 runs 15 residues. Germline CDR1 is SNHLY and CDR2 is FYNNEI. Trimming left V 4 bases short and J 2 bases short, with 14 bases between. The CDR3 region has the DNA TGTGCCAGCAGTGTACCATTAACGGGGCAAGAGACCCAGTACTTC. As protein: CASSVPLTGQETQYF.

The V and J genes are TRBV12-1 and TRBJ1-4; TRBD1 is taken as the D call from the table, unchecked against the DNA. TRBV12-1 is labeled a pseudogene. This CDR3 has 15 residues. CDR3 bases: TGTGCCAGCAGCTGGGACAGCGCAACTAATGAAAAACTGTTTTTT. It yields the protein CASSWDSATNEKLFF.

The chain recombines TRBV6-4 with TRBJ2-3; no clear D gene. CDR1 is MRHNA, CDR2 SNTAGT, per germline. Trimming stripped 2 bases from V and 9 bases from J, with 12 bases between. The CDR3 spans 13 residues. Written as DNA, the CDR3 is TGTGCCAGCAGTGACGATGCGTTTACCACGCAGTATTTT. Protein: CASSDDAFTTQYF.

Here the CDR3 reads CASSTRAGGGSPLHF. The CDR3 nucleotides read TGTGCCAGCAGTACCCGAGCGGGGGGAGGTTCACCCCTCCACTTT. The V and J genes are TRBV6-5 and TRBJ1-6, with a possible D match to TRBD1 (5 bases). V was trimmed by 5 bases and J by 9 bases, leaving 17 bases between them. Germline loops: CDR1 MNHEY, CDR2 SVGAGI. The CDR3 has 15 amino acids.

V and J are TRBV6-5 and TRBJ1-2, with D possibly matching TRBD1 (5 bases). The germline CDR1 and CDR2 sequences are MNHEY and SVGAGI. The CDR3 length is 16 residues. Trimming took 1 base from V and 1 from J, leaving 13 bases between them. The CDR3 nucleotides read TGTGCCAGCAGTTACTTACTTACAGGAGATAACTATGGCTACACCTTC. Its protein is CASSYLLTGDNYGYTF.

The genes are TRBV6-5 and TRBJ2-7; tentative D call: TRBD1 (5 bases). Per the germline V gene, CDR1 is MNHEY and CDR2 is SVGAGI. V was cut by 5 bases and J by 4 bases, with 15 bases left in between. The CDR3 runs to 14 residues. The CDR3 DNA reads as TGTGCCAGCAGTCCGACATCTCAGGGATACGAGCAGTACTTC. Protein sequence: CASSPTSQGYEQYF.

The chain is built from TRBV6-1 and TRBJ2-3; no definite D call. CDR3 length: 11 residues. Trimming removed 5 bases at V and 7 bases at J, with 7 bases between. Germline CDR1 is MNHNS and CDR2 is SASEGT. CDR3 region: CASSSVNTQYF. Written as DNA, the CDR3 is TGTGCCAGCAGTTCGGTTAATACGCAGTATTTT.

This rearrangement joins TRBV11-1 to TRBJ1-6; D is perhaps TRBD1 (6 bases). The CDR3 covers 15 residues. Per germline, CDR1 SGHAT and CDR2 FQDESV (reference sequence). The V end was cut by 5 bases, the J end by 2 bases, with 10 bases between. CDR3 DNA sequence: TGTGCCAGCAGCCAAGGGGGAACCTATAATTCACCCCTCCACTTT. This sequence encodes CASSQGGTYNSPLHF.

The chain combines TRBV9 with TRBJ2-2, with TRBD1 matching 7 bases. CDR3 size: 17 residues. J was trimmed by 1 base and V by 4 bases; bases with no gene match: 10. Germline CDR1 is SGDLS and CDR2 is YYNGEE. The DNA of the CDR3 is TGTGCCAGCAGCCGACCTCGGCAGGGGGTGAACACCGGGGAGCTGTTTTTT. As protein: CASSRPRQGVNTGELFF.

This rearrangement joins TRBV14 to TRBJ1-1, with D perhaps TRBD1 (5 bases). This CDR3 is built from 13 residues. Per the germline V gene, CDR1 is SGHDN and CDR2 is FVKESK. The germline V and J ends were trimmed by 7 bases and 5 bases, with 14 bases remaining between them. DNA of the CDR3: TGTGCCAGCACCTTCCTGAAGGGGACTGAAGCTTTCTTT. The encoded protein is CASTFLKGTEAFF.

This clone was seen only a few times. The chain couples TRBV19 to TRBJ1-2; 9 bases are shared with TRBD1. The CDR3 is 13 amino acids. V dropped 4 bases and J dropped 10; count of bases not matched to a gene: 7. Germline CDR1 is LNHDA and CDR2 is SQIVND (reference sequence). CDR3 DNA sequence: TGTGCCAGTAGTAACCGGGACAGGGCCCCCTACACCTTC. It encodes CASSNRDRAPYTF. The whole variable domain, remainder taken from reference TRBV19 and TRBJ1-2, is DGGITQSPKYLFRKEGQNVTLSCEQNLNHDAMYWYRQDPGQGLRLIYYSQIVNDFQKGDIAEGYSVSREKKESFPLTVTSAQKNPTAFYLCASSNRDRAPYTFGSGTRLTVV.

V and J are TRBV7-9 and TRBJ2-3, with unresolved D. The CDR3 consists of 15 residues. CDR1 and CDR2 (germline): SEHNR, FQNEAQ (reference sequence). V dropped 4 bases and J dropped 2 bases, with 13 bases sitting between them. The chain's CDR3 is CASSSNSLTTDTQYF. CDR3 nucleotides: TGTGCCAGCAGCTCTAATTCCCTTACCACAGATACGCAGTATTTT.

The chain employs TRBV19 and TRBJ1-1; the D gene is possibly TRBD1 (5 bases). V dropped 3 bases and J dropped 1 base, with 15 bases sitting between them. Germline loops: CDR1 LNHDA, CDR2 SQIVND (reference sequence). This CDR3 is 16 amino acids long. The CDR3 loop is CASSMSTVRENTEAFF. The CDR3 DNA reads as TGTGCCAGTAGTATGTCCACCGTCAGGGAGAACACTGAAGCTTTCTTT.